The T cell receptor (beta chain) described here comes from a study of T-cell reconstitution after alpha-beta-depleted transplantation in children. Unique molecular identifiers were incorporated into the prepared TCRbeta library. MiXCR, applied by TCRdb to the PCR reads, yields one record per CDR3 protein. The sample records about 98,000 distinct CDR3 sequences, less than 6% being singletons. In its sample, this clonotype was seen many times. Its antigen is unknown. Trimming left V 2 bases short and J 1 base short, with 10 bases between. This CDR3 has 14 residues. Germline CDR1 and CDR2: DFQATT and SNEGSKA (reference sequence). Broader study findings: T-cell numbers and diversity, one year after transplant, stemmed largely from T cells that were newly produced. After transplant, high TCRbeta diversity at day 60 in some patients arose from surviving recipient T cells and thymic progenitors.

The sample here was PBMCs, mostly from graft donor cells, taken 60 days after TCRalphabeta/CD19-depleted stem cell transplant. The chain employs TRBV20-1 and TRBJ2-3; tentative D call: TRBD1 (6 bases). The sequence was obtained from a female patient between 2 and 15 years old who had a stem cell transplant for Fanconi anemia, so the T cells may come from the graft donor. The CDR3 sequence: CSARLQGGTDTQYF. CDR3 DNA: TGCAGTGCTAGATTACAGGGAGGCACAGATACGCAGTATTTT.